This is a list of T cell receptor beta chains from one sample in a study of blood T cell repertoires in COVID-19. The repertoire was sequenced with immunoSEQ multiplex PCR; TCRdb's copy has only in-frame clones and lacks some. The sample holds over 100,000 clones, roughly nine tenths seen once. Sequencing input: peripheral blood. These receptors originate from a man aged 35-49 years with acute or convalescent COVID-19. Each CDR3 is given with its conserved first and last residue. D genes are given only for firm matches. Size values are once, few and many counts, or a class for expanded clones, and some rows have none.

CDR3nt: TGTGCCAGCAGCTTATGGTCCGGGTATCTCACTGAAGCTTTCTTT
CDR3aa: CASSLWSGYLTEAFF
abundance: -
j_gene: TRBJ1-1
v_gene: TRBV7-2
d_gene: -

CDR3nt: TGCGCCAGCAGCCAAGACGGTGGAGATCAGCCCCAGCATTTT
CDR3aa: CASSQDGGDQPQHF
abundance: -
j_gene: TRBJ1-5
v_gene: TRBV4-1
d_gene: -

CDR3nt: TGTGCCAGCAGCCCAGACAGGGGCTTCGGGTATGGCTACACCTTC
CDR3aa: CASSPDRGFGYGYTF
abundance: -
j_gene: TRBJ1-2
v_gene: TRBV5-4
d_gene: TRBD1

CDR3nt: TGCGCCAGCAGCGCGGCCGGGGGTACTAACACTGAAGCTTTCTTT
CDR3aa: CASSAAGGTNTEAFF
abundance: once
j_gene: TRBJ1-1
v_gene: TRBV5-1
d_gene: -

CDR3nt: TGTGCCAGCAGCTCTACTAGCGGGGGGGCGGGCGAGCAGTACTTC
CDR3aa: CASSSTSGGAGEQYF
abundance: -
j_gene: TRBJ2-7
v_gene: TRBV11-3
d_gene: TRBD2

CDR3nt: TGTGCCTGTAAATCTGGAGGGGACGCTGAAGCTTTCTTT
CDR3aa: CACKSGGDAEAFF
abundance: -
j_gene: TRBJ1-1
v_gene: TRBV30
d_gene: -

CDR3nt: TGTGCCAGCTCGTACGGGGGGACGGGTGGCTACACCTTC
CDR3aa: CASSYGGTGGYTF
abundance: -
j_gene: TRBJ1-2
v_gene: TRBV2
d_gene: -

CDR3nt: TGCGCCAGCAGCGAGCTAGCGAGTGCGCAGTATTTT
CDR3aa: CASSELASAQYF
abundance: -
j_gene: TRBJ2-3
v_gene: TRBV10-1
d_gene: -

CDR3nt: TGTGCCAGCAGCTCACTTACCGGGACAGCCGGGGCCAACGTCCTGACTTTC
CDR3aa: CASSSLTGTAGANVLTF
abundance: once
j_gene: TRBJ2-6
v_gene: TRBV7-8
d_gene: TRBD1

CDR3nt: TGTGCCAGCAGCCCCGGAGGGTACGGGAATGAGCAGTTCTTC
CDR3aa: CASSPGGYGNEQFF
abundance: -
j_gene: TRBJ2-1
v_gene: TRBV7-6
d_gene: -

CDR3nt: TGTGCCAGCAGCCCCAGGGGTTCAAGCACAGATACGCAGTATTTT
CDR3aa: CASSPRGSSTDTQYF
abundance: -
j_gene: TRBJ2-3
v_gene: TRBV3-1/TRBV3-2
d_gene: -

CDR3nt: TGTGCCAGCAGCGTAGGTCTAAACACCGGGGAGCTGTTTTTT
CDR3aa: CASSVGLNTGELFF
abundance: once
j_gene: TRBJ2-2
v_gene: TRBV9
d_gene: -

CDR3nt: TGCGCCAGCAGCTTGGCCGAACTCAATGAGCAGTTCTTC
CDR3aa: CASSLAELNEQFF
abundance: -
j_gene: TRBJ2-1
v_gene: TRBV5-1
d_gene: -

CDR3nt: TGTGCCAGTAGTCCCCGGACAGGGGGCGCCTACAATGAGCAGTTCTTC
CDR3aa: CASSPRTGGAYNEQFF
abundance: -
j_gene: TRBJ2-1
v_gene: TRBV19
d_gene: TRBD1

CDR3nt: TGTGCCAGCTCACCCCGAGAGACTAGCGGGTACAATGAGCAGTTCTTC
CDR3aa: CASSPRETSGYNEQFF
abundance: -
j_gene: TRBJ2-1
v_gene: TRBV18
d_gene: TRBD2

CDR3nt: TGTGCCAGCAGCTTAGGGCCGAATAATTCACCCCTCCACTTT
CDR3aa: CASSLGPNNSPLHF
abundance: -
j_gene: TRBJ1-6
v_gene: TRBV7-2
d_gene: -

CDR3nt: TGTGCCTCCCGGGACAGGGGCTCGGCCACAGATACGCAGTATTTT
CDR3aa: CASRDRGSATDTQYF
abundance: -
j_gene: TRBJ2-3
v_gene: TRBV5-4
d_gene: TRBD1

CDR3nt: TGTGCCTGGAGTAAGGGACTAGCGGGAGTGAATGAGCAGTTCTTC
CDR3aa: CAWSKGLAGVNEQFF
abundance: -
j_gene: TRBJ2-1
v_gene: TRBV30
d_gene: TRBD2

CDR3nt: TGTGCCAGCAGCCAGGGACTAGCCCCCTCCTACGAGCAGTACTTC
CDR3aa: CASSQGLAPSYEQYF
abundance: -
j_gene: TRBJ2-7
v_gene: TRBV3-1/TRBV3-2
d_gene: TRBD2